Listed here is a single T cell receptor (beta chain). Its antigen remains unknown. This record belongs to a study of cytomegalovirus exposure and HLA in healthy donors. Study-wide points: Reports state that TCR beta sequences accurately predicted most subjects' HLA-A and HLA-B alleles. Cytomegalovirus association was listed for about 150 TCR beta chains. A later analysis linked a missense variant in DCLRE1C to the trimming of TCR beta V and J genes. High specificity and sensitivity for cytomegalovirus status were reported for the classifier.

Vbeta (60) and Jbeta (13) primers were used in the PCR. Data came from immunoSEQ multiplex PCR; TCRdb stores just in-frame clones and leaves some out. Among 280,000 or so clones, 85% to 90% were seen once, and the ten largest hold roughly 2.3%. CDR1 and CDR2 from the germline V gene are MNHNY and SVGAGI (reference sequence). The V and J ends lost 4 bases and 1 base respectively, with 7 bases between them. There are 13 residues in the CDR3. This receptor was identified in a woman between 18 and 29 years old in good health and CMV-seronegative. This chain connects TRBV6-6 to TRBJ1-1; D not resolved. Sequenced sample: PBMCs. CDR3 DNA: TGTGCCAGCAGTTCCGGTGGGAACACTGAAGCTTTCTTT. It encodes CASSSGGNTEAFF.